Detailed here is one TCR beta chain. The source of the sample is a study of control samples from healthy donors and cancer patients. Sequenced by immunoSEQ multiplex PCR; TCRdb stores in-frame clones only, minus some. The data hold over 75,000 clones, with around 81% observed a single time. The germline CDR1 and CDR2 sequences are SGHVS and FQNEAQ. Unmatched junction bases numbered 3, after V lost 3 bases and J lost 4 bases. The length of the CDR3 is 14 residues. The rearrangement uses TRBV7-8 and TRBJ1-1, with 9 positions matching TRBD1. The sample taken for sequencing was blood. The TCR sequence derives from a man aged 25-45 years in good health. CDR3 in amino acids: CASSFIQGATEAFF. CDR3 nucleotide sequence: TGTGCCAGCAGCTTCATACAGGGGGCCACTGAAGCTTTCTTT. The complete variable domain, with remaining parts taken from reference TRBV7-8 and TRBJ1-1, reads GAGVSQSPRYKVAKRGQDVALRCDPISGHVSLFWYQQALGQGPEFLTYFQNEAQLDKSGLPSDRFFAERPEGSVSTLKIQRTQQEDSAVYLCASSFIQGATEAFFGQGTRLTVV.